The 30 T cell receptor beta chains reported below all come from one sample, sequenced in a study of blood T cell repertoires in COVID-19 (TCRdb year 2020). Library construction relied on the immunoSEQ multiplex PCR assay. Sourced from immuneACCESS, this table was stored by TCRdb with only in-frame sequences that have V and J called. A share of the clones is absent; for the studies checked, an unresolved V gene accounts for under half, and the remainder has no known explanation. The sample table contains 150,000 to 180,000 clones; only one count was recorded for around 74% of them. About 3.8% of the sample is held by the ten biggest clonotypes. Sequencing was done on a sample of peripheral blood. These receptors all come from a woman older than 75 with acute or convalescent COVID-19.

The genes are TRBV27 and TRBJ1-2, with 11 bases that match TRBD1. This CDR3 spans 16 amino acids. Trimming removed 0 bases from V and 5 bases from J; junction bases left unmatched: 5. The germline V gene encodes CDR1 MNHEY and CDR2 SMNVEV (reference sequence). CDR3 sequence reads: CASSLSRDRGYYGYTF. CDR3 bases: TGTGCCAGCAGTTTATCCCGGGACAGGGGGTATTATGGCTACACCTTC.

The CDR3 is CASSPHGEYSNQPQHF. The CDR3, as DNA: TGTGCCAGCAGCCCCCACGGAGAATATAGCAATCAGCCCCAGCATTTT. This chain links TRBV9 with TRBJ1-5; D ambiguous. V lost 4 bases to trimming and J lost 0 bases, with 14 bases between them. This CDR3 has 16 amino acids. The germline V gene encodes CDR1 SGDLS and CDR2 YYNGEE.

As DNA, the CDR3 is TGTGCCAGTAGTCTAACCACCCATCAGCCCCAGCATTTT. Translation gives CASSLTTHQPQHF. The gene calls are TRBV19 and TRBJ1-5; no reliable D call. The germline V and J ends were trimmed by 5 bases and 5 bases, with 10 bases remaining between them. Germline CDR1 is LNHDA and CDR2 is SQIVND (reference sequence). The CDR3 contains 13 residues.

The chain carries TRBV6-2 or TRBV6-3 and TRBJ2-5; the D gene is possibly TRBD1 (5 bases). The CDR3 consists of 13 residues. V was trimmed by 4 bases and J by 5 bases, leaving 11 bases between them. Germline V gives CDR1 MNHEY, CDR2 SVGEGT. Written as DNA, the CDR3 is TGTGCCAGCAGTTCGCAGGGTAGGGAGACCCAGTACTTC. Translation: CASSSQGRETQYF.

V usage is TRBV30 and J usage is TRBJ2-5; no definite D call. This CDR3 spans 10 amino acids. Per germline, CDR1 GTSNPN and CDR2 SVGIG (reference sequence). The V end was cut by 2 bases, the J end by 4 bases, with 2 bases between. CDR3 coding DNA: TGTGCCTGGAGTCTAGAGACCCAGTACTTC. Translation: CAWSLETQYF.

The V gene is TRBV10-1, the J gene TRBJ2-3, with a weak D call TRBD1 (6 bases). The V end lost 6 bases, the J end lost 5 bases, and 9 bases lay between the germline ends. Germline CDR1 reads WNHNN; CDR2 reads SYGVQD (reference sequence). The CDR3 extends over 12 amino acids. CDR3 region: CASSRQEDTQYF. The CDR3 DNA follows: TGCGCCAGCAGCCGACAGGAAGATACGCAGTATTTT.

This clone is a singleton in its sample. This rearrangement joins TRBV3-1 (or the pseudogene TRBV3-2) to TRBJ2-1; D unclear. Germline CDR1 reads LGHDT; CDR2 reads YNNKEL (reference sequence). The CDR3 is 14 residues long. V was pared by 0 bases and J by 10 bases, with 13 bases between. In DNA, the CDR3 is TGTGCCAGCAGCCAAGATCCACCGGTCACCGAGCAGTTCTTC. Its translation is CASSQDPPVTEQFF.

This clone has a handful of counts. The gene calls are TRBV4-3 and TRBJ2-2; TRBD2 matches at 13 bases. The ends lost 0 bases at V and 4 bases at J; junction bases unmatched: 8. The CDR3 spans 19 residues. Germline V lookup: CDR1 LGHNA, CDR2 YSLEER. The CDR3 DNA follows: TGCGCCAGCAGCCAAGATCTGTCGGGACTAGCGGGACGCACCGGGGAGCTGTTTTTT. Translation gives CASSQDLSGLAGRTGELFF.

The CDR3 region is CASSLVTGTVNTEAFF. The CDR3 DNA is TGTGCCAGCAGCCTCGTTACAGGGACCGTGAACACTGAAGCTTTCTTT. The genes are TRBV14 and TRBJ1-1, with D possibly matching TRBD1 (6 bases). The CDR3 loop spans 16 amino acids. Deletions cut 4 bases from V and 0 bases from J, with 15 bases between. The germline gives CDR1 SGHDN, CDR2 FVKESK.

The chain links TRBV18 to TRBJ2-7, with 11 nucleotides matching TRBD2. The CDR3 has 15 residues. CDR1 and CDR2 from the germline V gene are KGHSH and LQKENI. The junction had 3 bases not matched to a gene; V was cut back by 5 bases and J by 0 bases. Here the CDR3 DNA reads TGTGCCAGCTCAAGACTAGCGGGATACTCCTACGAGCAGTACTTC. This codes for CASSRLAGYSYEQYF.

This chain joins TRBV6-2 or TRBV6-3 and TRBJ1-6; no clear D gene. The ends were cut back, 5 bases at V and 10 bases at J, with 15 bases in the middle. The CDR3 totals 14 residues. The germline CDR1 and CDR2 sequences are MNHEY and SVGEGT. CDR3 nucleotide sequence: TGTGCCAGCAGTCCACTCGAGGCAGCCTCACCCCTCCACTTT. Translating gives CASSPLEAASPLHF.

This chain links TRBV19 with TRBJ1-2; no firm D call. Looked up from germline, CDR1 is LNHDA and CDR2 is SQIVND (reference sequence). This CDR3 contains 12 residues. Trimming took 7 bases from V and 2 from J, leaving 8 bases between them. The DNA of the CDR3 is TGTGCCAGTACAGAAACAAACTATGGCTACACCTTC. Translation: CASTETNYGYTF.

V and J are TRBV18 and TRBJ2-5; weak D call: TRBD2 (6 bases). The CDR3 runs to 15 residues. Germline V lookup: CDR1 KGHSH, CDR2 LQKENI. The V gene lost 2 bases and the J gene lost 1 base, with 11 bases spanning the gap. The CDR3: CASSPAGGTQETQYF. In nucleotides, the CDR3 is TGTGCCAGCTCACCAGCTGGAGGGACCCAAGAGACCCAGTACTTC.

CDR3 nucleotide sequence: TGTGCCAGCAGGCCAGGGAAATCCCTTTCCTACGAGCAGTACTTC. Translated: CASRPGKSLSYEQYF. The rearrangement uses TRBV6-5 and TRBJ2-7; maybe TRBD1 (5 bases). Deletions cut 6 bases from V and 1 base from J, with 16 bases between. This CDR3 spans 15 amino acids. CDR1 MNHEY and CDR2 SVGAGI come from the germline V gene.

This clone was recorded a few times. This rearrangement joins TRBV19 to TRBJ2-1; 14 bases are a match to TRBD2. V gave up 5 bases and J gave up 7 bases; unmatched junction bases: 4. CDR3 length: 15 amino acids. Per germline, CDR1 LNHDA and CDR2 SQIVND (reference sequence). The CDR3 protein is CASSAGTSGRNEQFF. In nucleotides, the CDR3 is TGTGCCAGTAGTGCCGGGACTAGCGGGAGAAATGAGCAGTTCTTC.

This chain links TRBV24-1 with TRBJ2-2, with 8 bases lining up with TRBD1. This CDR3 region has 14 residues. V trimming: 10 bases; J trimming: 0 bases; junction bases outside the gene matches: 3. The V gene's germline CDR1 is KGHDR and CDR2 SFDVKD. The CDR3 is CATADRANTGELFF. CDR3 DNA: TGTGCCACGGCGGACAGGGCGAACACCGGGGAGCTGTTTTTT.

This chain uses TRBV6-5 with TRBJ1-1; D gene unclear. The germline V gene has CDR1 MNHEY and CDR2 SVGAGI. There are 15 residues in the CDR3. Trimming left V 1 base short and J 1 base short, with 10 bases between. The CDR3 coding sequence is TGTGCCAGCAGTTACTTCGACAAGCCGAACACTGAAGCTTTCTTT. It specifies CASSYFDKPNTEAFF.

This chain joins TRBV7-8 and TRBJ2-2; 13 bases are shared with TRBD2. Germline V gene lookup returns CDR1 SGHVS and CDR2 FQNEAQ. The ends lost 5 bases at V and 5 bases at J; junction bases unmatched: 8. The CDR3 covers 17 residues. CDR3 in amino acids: CASSIGLAGVKTGELFF. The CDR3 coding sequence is TGTGCCAGCAGCATAGGACTAGCGGGAGTAAAAACCGGGGAGCTGTTTTTT.

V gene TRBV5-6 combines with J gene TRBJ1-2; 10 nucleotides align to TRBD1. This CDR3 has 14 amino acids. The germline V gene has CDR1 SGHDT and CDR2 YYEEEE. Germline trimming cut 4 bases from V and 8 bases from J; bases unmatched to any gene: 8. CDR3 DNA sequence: TGTGCCAGCAGCACTCTTGGGACAGGGGAGGGCTACACCTTC. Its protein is CASSTLGTGEGYTF.

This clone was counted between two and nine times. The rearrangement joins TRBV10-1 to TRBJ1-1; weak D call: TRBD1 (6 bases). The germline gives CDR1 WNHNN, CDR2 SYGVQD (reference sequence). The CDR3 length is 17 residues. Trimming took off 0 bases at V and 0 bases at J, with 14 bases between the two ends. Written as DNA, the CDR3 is TGCGCCAGCAGTGAGTCGATTTTGAGGACAGTGAACACTGAAGCTTTCTTT. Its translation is CASSESILRTVNTEAFF.

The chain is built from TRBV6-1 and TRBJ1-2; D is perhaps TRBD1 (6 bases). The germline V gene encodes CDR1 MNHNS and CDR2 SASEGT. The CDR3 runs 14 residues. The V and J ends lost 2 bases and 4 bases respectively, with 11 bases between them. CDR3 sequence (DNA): TGTGCCAGCAGTGAAATGGGGGGGCCCTATGGCTACACCTTC. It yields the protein CASSEMGGPYGYTF.

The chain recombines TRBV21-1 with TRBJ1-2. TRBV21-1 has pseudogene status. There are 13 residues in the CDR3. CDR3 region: CASGTIALYGYTF. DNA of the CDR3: TGTGCCAGCGGAACTATAGCCCTGTACGGCTACACCTTC.

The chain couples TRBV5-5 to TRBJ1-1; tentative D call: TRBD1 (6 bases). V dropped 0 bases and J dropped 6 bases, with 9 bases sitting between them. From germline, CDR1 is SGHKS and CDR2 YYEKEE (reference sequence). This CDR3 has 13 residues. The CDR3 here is CASSLDRVPEAFF. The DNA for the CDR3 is TGTGCCAGCAGCTTGGACAGGGTACCTGAAGCTTTCTTT. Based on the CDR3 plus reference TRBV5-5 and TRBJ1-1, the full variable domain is DAGVTQSPTHLIKTRGQQVTLRCSPISGHKSVSWYQQVLGQGPQFIFQYYEKEERGRGNFPDRFSARQFPNYSSELNVNALLLGDSALYLCASSLDRVPEAFFGQGTRLTVV.

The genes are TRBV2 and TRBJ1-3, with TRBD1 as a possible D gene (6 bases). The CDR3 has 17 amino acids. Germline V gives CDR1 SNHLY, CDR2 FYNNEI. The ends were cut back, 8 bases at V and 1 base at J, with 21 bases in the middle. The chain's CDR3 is CASRDITGRRSGNTIYF. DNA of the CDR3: TGTGCCAGCCGGGACATTACGGGGCGGCGGTCTGGAAACACCATATATTTT.

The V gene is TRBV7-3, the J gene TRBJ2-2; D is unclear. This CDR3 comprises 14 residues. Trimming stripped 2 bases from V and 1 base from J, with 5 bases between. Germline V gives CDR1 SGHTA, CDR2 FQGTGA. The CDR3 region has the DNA TGTGCCAGCAGCTTAGGCAGGAACACCGGGGAGCTGTTTTTT. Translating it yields CASSLGRNTGELFF.

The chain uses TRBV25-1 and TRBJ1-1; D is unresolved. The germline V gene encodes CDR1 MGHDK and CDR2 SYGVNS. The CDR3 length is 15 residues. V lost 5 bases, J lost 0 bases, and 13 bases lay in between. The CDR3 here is CASSPLGSLNTEAFF. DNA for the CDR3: TGTGCCAGCAGTCCCCTAGGGAGCCTGAACACTGAAGCTTTCTTT.

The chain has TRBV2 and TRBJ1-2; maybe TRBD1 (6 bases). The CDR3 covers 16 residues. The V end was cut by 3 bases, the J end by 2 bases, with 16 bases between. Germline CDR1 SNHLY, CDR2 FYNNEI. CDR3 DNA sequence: TGTGCCAGCAGTGAGTTTTTCCTGGACAGAAACTATGGCTACACCTTC. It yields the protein CASSEFFLDRNYGYTF.

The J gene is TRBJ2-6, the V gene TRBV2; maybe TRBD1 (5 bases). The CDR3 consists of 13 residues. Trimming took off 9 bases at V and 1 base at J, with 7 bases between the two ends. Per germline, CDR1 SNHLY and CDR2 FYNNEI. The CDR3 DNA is TGTGCCAGTAGGGGATCTGGGGCCAACGTCCTGACTTTC. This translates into CASRGSGANVLTF.

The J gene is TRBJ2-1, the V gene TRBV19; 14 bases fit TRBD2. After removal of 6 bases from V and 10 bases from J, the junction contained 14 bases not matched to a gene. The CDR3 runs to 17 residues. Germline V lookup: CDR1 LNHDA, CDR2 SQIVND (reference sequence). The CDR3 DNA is TGTGCCAGTAGCGGGACTAGCGGGGGCCCCTCGTCGGGCGAGCAGTTCTTC. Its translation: CASSGTSGGPSSGEQFF.

The CDR3 nucleotides are TGCGCCAGCAGCACGGGTGCCAGGGGGGCGACAGATACGCAGTATTTT. Protein: CASSTGARGATDTQYF. This chain connects TRBV5-1 to TRBJ2-3; tentatively, D is TRBD1 (7 bases). The germline V gene encodes CDR1 SGHRS and CDR2 YFSETQ. The V end lost 4 bases, the J end lost 3 bases, and 18 bases lay between the germline ends. The CDR3 covers 16 residues.